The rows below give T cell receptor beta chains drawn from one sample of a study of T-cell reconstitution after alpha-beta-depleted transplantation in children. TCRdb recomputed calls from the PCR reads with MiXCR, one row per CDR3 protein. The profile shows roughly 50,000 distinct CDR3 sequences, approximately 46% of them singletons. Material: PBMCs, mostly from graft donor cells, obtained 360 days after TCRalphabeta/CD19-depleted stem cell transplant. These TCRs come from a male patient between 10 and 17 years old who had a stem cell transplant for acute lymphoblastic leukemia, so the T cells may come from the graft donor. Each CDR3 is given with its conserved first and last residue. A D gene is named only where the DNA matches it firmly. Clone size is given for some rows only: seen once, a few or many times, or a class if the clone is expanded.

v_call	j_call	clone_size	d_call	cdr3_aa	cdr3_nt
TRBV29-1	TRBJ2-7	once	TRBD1	CSVAWDSAYEQYF	TGCAGCGTTGCCTGGGACAGTGCCTACGAGCAGTACTTC
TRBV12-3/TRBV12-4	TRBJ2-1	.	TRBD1	CASTSGQGTRNEQFF	TGTGCCAGCACCTCGGGACAGGGAACTCGCAATGAGCAGTTCTTC
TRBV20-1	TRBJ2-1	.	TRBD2	CSAWTSGLSYNEQFF	TGCAGTGCTTGGACTAGCGGGTTGTCCTACAATGAGCAGTTCTTC
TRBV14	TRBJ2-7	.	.	CASSQKVSSYEQYF	TGTGCCAGCAGCCAAAAGGTCAGCTCCTACGAGCAGTACTTC
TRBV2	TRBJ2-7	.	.	CASRWGTALWEQYF	TGTGCCAGCAGGTGGGGGACGGCTTTATGGGAGCAGTACTTC
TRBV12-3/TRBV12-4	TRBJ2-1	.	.	CASTHGHEQFF	TGTGCCAGCACCCATGGCCATGAGCAGTTCTTC
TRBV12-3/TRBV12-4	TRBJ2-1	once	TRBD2	CASSPSGSQDEQFF	TGTGCCAGCAGTCCTAGCGGGAGTCAGGATGAGCAGTTCTTC
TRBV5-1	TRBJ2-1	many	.	CASSLARPDEQFF	TGCGCCAGCAGCTTGGCCCGACCGGATGAGCAGTTCTTC
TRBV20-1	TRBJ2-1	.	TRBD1	CSARAGTGGDEQFF	TGCAGTGCTAGAGCCGGGACAGGGGGCGATGAGCAGTTCTTC
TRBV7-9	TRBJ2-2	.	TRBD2	CASSSGLAGGNTGELFF	TGTGCCAGCAGCTCGGGACTAGCGGGAGGGAACACCGGGGAGCTGTTTTTT
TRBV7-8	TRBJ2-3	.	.	CASSHVGTDTQYF	TGTGCCAGCAGCCATGTAGGCACAGATACGCAGTATTTT
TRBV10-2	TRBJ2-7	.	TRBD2	CASSHGLAEYYEQYF	TGCGCCAGCAGTCATGGACTAGCGGAGTACTACGAGCAGTACTTC
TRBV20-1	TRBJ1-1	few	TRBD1	CSAGTGEDEAFF	TGCAGTGCTGGGACAGGGGAGGATGAAGCTTTCTTT
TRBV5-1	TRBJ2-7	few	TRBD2	CASRRTSGYEQYF	TGCGCCAGCAGAAGGACTAGCGGCTACGAGCAGTACTTC
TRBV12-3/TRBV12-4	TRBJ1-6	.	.	CASVRRGEPPLHF	TGTGCCAGCGTGCGGCGGGGAGAGCCACCCCTCCACTTT
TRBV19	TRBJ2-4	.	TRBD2	CASSIWRGGENIQYF	TGTGCCAGTAGTATATGGCGGGGGGGAGAAAACATTCAGTACTTC
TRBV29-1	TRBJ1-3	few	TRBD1	CSVDGTGDSGNTIYF	TGCAGCGTTGACGGGACAGGGGACTCTGGAAACACCATATATTTT
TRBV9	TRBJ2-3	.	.	CASSVTRDRITDTQYF	TGTGCCAGCAGCGTGACGAGAGACCGCATCACAGATACGCAGTATTTT
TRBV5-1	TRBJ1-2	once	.	CASSLAGSAIYGYTF	TGCGCCAGCAGCTTGGCGGGTTCTGCGATCTATGGCTACACCTTC
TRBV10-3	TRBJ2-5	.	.	CAISSGRELIF	TGTGCCATCTCCTCGGGCAGGGAGCTTATCTTC
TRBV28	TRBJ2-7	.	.	CAISRGNEQYF	TGTGCCATCTCCCGGGGGAACGAGCAGTACTTC
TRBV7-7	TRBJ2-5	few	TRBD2	CASSLLLAAQETQYF	TGTGCTAGCAGCTTATTACTAGCGGCACAAGAGACCCAGTACTTC
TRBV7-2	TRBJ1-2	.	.	CASSPRNGYTF	TGTGCCAGCAGCCCAAGGAATGGCTACACCTTC
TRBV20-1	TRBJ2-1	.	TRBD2	CSADPGLAGGRGEQFF	TGCAGTGCTGATCCGGGACTAGCGGGAGGGCGGGGTGAGCAGTTCTTC
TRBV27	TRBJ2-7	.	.	CASSTRGSYEQYF	TGTGCCAGCAGTACCAGGGGTAGCTACGAGCAGTACTTC
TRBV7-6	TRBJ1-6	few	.	CASSSSGRIYNSPLHF	TGTGCCAGCAGCTCCAGTGGCCGGATTTATAATTCACCCCTCCACTTT
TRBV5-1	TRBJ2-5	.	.	CASSLVAGQERQTQYF	TGCGCCAGCAGCTTGGTGGCAGGGCAGGAGCGGCAGACCCAGTACTTC
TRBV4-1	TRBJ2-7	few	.	CASSHPDYEQYF	TGCGCCAGCAGCCATCCTGACTACGAGCAGTACTTC
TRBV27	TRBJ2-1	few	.	CASSGTGNHNEQFF	TGTGCCAGCAGTGGAACAGGGAACCACAATGAGCAGTTCTTC
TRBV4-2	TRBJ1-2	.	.	CASSQDPEEYYGYTF	TGTGCCAGCAGCCAAGATCCGGAAGAGTACTATGGCTACACCTTC
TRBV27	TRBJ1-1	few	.	CASSLGWNTEAFF	TGTGCCAGCAGTTTGGGGTGGAACACTGAAGCTTTCTTT
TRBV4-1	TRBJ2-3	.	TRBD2	CASSQATSGITDTQYF	TGCGCCAGCAGCCAAGCTACTAGCGGGATCACAGATACGCAGTATTTT
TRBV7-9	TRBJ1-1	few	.	CASSFPRGAEAFF	TGTGCCAGCAGCTTTCCTAGGGGGGCGGAAGCTTTCTTT
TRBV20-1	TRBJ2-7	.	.	CSASTHSGLNPYEQYF	TGCAGTGCTAGCACGCATAGCGGCCTTAACCCCTACGAGCAGTACTTC
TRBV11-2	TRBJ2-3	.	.	CASSPWTDTQYF	TGTGCCAGCAGCCCGTGGACAGATACGCAGTATTTT